The source of this T cell receptor (beta chain) is a study of cytomegalovirus exposure and HLA in healthy donors. Overall study findings and caveats: Immune exposure information comprised only CMV serostatus. TCR beta V segments were, for the most part, productive about 87% or about 30% of the time in an earlier analysis.

Germline V gene sequence: CDR1 MNHEY, CDR2 SMNVEV (reference sequence). The CDR3 has 16 amino acids. The V end was cut by 6 bases, the J end by 2 bases, with 16 bases between. Vbeta (60) and Jbeta (13) primers were used in the PCR. Sequencing was performed with immunoSEQ multiplex PCR; in TCRdb, only in-frame clones are kept and a portion is missing. The data show over 150,000 clones, 82% seen once. Concerning this clone itself: The target antigen is unknown.

This sequence joins TRBV27 and TRBJ2-2, with D tentatively TRBD2 (6 bases). This receptor was obtained from a girl aged 2-10 years in good health and CMV-seropositive. The sample comprised PBMCs. The CDR3, as DNA: TGTGCCAGCAGGCGGGGAGGCCCCCGTAACACCGGGGAGCTGTTTTTT. It encodes CASRRGGPRNTGELFF.